This entry describes one T cell receptor beta chain. Its antigen is not identified. CD4+ naive, central memory, regulatory and stem cell-like memory cells were sorted via CD45RO/CCR7/CD25/CD127/CD95/CD27. The record originates from a study of beta chain features in type 1 diabetes. In the study overall: Patients looked much like healthy donors when it came to age, gender and cell yields. Study-level findings and limits: Moderately but significantly shorter TCRB CDR3s were found in Type 1 diabetes patients in all four CD4+ subsets.

Investigators reverse transcribed all isolated RNA, so they sequenced expressed TCRB transcripts. Clones were sequenced by immunoSEQ multiplex PCR, and TCRdb holds only the in-frame ones, with some missing. Found here are 600,000 or so clones, 9.5% to 15% of them singletons; the top ten hold approximately 0.11%. The CDR3 consists of 12 residues. The V gene lost 5 bases and the J gene lost 7 bases, with 12 bases spanning the gap. Germline CDR1 SEHNR, CDR2 FQNEAQ (reference sequence). The V gene is TRBV7-9, the J gene TRBJ2-7, with D unresolved. The clonotype was recovered from a man aged 25-45 years with type 1 diabetes. Source material: naive CD4+ T cells from blood. The CDR3 region has the DNA TGTGCCAGCAGCCCTAGGTTGGGGGAGCAGTACTTC. This codes for CASSPRLGEQYF.